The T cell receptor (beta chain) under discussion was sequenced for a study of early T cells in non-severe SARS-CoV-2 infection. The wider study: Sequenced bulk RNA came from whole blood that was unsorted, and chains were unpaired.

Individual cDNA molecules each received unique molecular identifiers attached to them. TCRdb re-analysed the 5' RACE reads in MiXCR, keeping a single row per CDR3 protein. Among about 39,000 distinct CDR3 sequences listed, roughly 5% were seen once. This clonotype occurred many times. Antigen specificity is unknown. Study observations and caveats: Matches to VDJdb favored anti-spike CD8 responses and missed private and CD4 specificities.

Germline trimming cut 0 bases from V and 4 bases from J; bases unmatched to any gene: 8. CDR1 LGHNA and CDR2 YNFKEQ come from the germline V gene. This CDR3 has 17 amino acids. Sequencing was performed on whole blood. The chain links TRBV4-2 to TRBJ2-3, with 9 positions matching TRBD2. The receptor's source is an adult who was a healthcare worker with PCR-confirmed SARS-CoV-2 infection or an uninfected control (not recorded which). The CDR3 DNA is TGTGCCAGCAGCCAAGATTGGGCGGGGGGGCCTTCAGATACGCAGTATTTT. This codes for CASSQDWAGGPSDTQYF.